The 23 T cell receptor beta chains below were found in one sample sequenced in a study of blood T cell repertoires in COVID-19. The protocol was immunoSEQ multiplex PCR, while the TCRdb copy is restricted to in-frame clones and leaves out a portion. This table has approximately 100,000 clones, about 88% appearing once. What was sequenced was peripheral blood. The receptor set was obtained from a human donor in a cohort sampled during active COVID-19.

The rearrangement links TRBV5-1 to TRBJ2-7, with D perhaps matching TRBD2 (6 bases). The CDR3 length is 16 residues. The V gene lost 0 bases and the J gene lost 9 bases, with 22 bases spanning the gap. CDR1 is SGHRS, CDR2 YFSETQ, per germline. The CDR3 sequence is CASSLAGGVKGPAQYF. In DNA form, the CDR3 reads TGCGCCAGCAGCTTGGCCGGAGGGGTCAAGGGGCCCGCGCAGTACTTC.

This sequence joins TRBV5-1 and TRBJ2-5, with 11 bases lining up with TRBD2. The CDR3 length is 17 residues. Losses at the gene ends were 1 base for V and 2 bases for J; bases not matched to a gene: 7. Germline V gene lookup returns CDR1 SGHRS and CDR2 YFSETQ. CDR3 DNA: TGCGCCAGCAGCTTGTCTAGCGGGAGGAGAGGGCAAGAGACCCAGTACTTC. Encoded protein: CASSLSSGRRGQETQYF.

The chain employs TRBV28 and TRBJ2-7, with 9 positions matching TRBD2. CDR1 MDHEN and CDR2 SYDVKM come from the germline V gene. This CDR3 comprises 13 residues. Trimming at V came to 6 bases and at J to 4 bases, leaving 4 bases not matched to a gene. CDR3 bases: TGTGCCAGCAGGGCTAGCGGGATGTACGAGCAGTACTTC. It encodes CASRASGMYEQYF.

The gene calls are TRBV18 and TRBJ1-6, with D perhaps TRBD1 (5 bases). Trimming cost V 6 bases and J 10 bases, with 10 bases left between them. Germline V gene data show CDR1 as KGHSH and CDR2 as LQKENI. This CDR3 is built from 12 residues. CDR3 DNA: TGTGCCAGCTCGGCAGGGAACTCACCCCTCCACTTT. Translation gives CASSAGNSPLHF.

The V call is TRBV7-9, the J call TRBJ2-3; TRBD2 matches at 12 bases. V lost 5 bases, J lost 6 bases, and 6 bases stayed unmatched. Germline V gives CDR1 SEHNR, CDR2 FQNEAQ (reference sequence). The CDR3 length is 15 residues. The CDR3 DNA sequence: TGTGCCAGCAGCCTCGGACTAGCGGGGTGGGATACGCAGTATTTT. Protein product: CASSLGLAGWDTQYF.

The V and J genes are TRBV5-1 and TRBJ2-2; the match to TRBD1 covers 8 bases. From germline, CDR1 is SGHRS and CDR2 YFSETQ. The ends lost 4 bases at V and 7 bases at J; junction bases unmatched: 15. The CDR3 contains 17 residues. The CDR3 is CASSLQGARNRVGELFF. The CDR3, as DNA: TGCGCCAGCAGCCTTCAGGGGGCGCGTAATCGAGTCGGGGAGCTGTTTTTT.

The chain uses TRBV5-4 and TRBJ2-5; 15 nucleotides align to TRBD2. Germline V gives CDR1 SGHNT, CDR2 YYREEE (reference sequence). The CDR3 extends over 16 amino acids. Germline trimming cut 3 bases from V and 4 bases from J; bases unmatched to any gene: 4. Here the CDR3 reads CASSSGLAGGGETQYF. The DNA for the CDR3 is TGTGCCAGCAGCTCGGGACTAGCGGGAGGAGGAGAGACCCAGTACTTC.

The chain joins TRBV28 to TRBJ2-5, with D possibly being TRBD2 (5 bases). Per germline, CDR1 MDHEN and CDR2 SYDVKM. The CDR3 is made up of 14 amino acids. V lost 1 base, J lost 1 base, and 7 bases lay in between. The CDR3 bases are TGTGCCAGCAGTTTATTGGACTTCCAAGAGACCCAGTACTTC. Translating it yields CASSLLDFQETQYF.

The chain employs TRBV7-8 and TRBJ1-2; the D gene is possibly TRBD1 (5 bases). The V gene's germline CDR1 is SGHVS and CDR2 FQNEAQ. The CDR3 sequence is 15 residues long. The germline V and J ends were trimmed by 0 bases and 4 bases, with 12 bases remaining between them. This CDR3 is CASSLAPGQSYGYTF. The CDR3 DNA follows: TGTGCCAGCAGCTTAGCCCCAGGGCAATCCTATGGCTACACCTTC.

V and J are TRBV18 and TRBJ2-6; D unresolved. This CDR3 is built from 16 residues. Trimming left V 3 bases short and J 2 bases short, with 11 bases between. Germline-derived CDR1 and CDR2 are KGHSH and LQKENI. CDR3 sequence: CASSPFVGAGANVLTF. CDR3 bases: TGTGCCAGCTCACCCTTTGTTGGAGCTGGGGCCAACGTCCTGACTTTC.

This clone was found a few times. The rearrangement links TRBV4-1 to TRBJ2-2; 7 nucleotides line up with TRBD1. Per the germline V gene, CDR1 is MGHRA and CDR2 is YSYEKL. V shed 5 bases, J shed 0 bases, and the junction held 6 bases outside the gene matches. This CDR3 has 16 residues. The CDR3 region is CASSARDRSNTGELFF. As DNA, the CDR3 is TGCGCCAGCAGCGCCCGGGACAGATCGAACACCGGGGAGCTGTTTTTT.

V and J are TRBV24-1 and TRBJ1-1; no clear D gene. Germline V CDR1 and CDR2: KGHDR, SFDVKD. The CDR3 has 13 amino acids. Trimming stripped 4 bases from V and 8 bases from J, with 13 bases between. CDR3 loop: CATSDPAAPEAFF. For the CDR3, the DNA is TGTGCCACCAGTGACCCAGCGGCCCCCGAAGCTTTCTTT.

This clone was observed once. The CDR3 sequence: CASSPRQGTEEQYF. CDR3 in DNA: TGTGCCAGCAGCCCTCGACAGGGGACTGAGGAGCAGTACTTC. The chain employs TRBV7-6 and TRBJ2-7; 8 bases are shared with TRBD1. CDR1 SGHVS and CDR2 FNYEAQ come from the germline V gene. CDR3 length: 14 amino acids. J lost 7 bases, V lost 5 bases, and 10 bases had no gene match. The complete variable domain, with remaining parts taken from reference TRBV7-6 and TRBJ2-7, reads GAGVSQSPRYKVTKRGQDVALRCDPISGHVSLYWYRQALGQGPEFLTYFNYEAQQDKSGLPNDRFSAERPEGSISTLTIQRTEQRDSAMYRCASSPRQGTEEQYFGPGTRLTVT.

V is TRBV6-2 or TRBV6-3 and J is TRBJ2-7; the D gene is possibly TRBD2 (5 bases). CDR1 MNHEY and CDR2 SVGEGT come from the germline V gene. V shed 5 bases and J shed 3 bases, with 17 bases lying between them. The CDR3 loop spans 15 amino acids. The CDR3 nucleotides read TGTGCCAGCAGTACGGGTTACCCGGGGTACTACGAGCAGTACTTC. Its translation is CASSTGYPGYYEQYF.

The chain has TRBV28 and TRBJ1-3; 8 bases agree with TRBD1. The CDR3 length is 16 residues. Per germline, CDR1 MDHEN and CDR2 SYDVKM. V lost 6 bases to trimming and J lost 3 bases; unmatched junction nucleotides: 10. The CDR3 sequence is CASRLSVTGVGNTIYF. The CDR3 bases are TGTGCCAGCAGACTATCCGTGACAGGGGTTGGAAACACCATATATTTT.

The J gene is TRBJ2-7, the V gene TRBV5-1; 9 bases line up with TRBD1. CDR1 is SGHRS, CDR2 YFSETQ, per germline. V was clipped by 3 bases and J by 0 bases; unmatched bases: 4. This CDR3 comprises 15 residues. The CDR3 here is CASSWGQGNSYEQYF. DNA of the CDR3: TGCGCCAGCAGCTGGGGACAGGGCAACTCCTACGAGCAGTACTTC.

V usage is TRBV6-5 and J usage is TRBJ1-5; the D is unclear. This CDR3 spans 13 amino acids. V was cut by 8 bases and J by 3 bases, with 11 bases left in between. Germline assignment: CDR1 MNHEY and CDR2 SVGAGI. The CDR3: CASAEVFNQPQHF. CDR3 nucleotides: TGTGCCAGCGCGGAGGTCTTCAATCAGCCCCAGCATTTT.

The gene calls are TRBV28 and TRBJ1-2; 8 bases align to TRBD1. This CDR3 comprises 15 residues. In germline, CDR1 is MDHEN, CDR2 SYDVKM. V gave up 6 bases and J gave up 2 bases; unmatched junction bases: 8. The CDR3 reads CASSPDREENYGYTF. In DNA, the CDR3 is TGTGCCAGCAGCCCGGACAGGGAAGAAAACTATGGCTACACCTTC.

J is TRBJ2-2 and V is TRBV5-1, with 9 positions matching TRBD1. There are 14 residues in the CDR3. Germline CDR1 is SGHRS and CDR2 is YFSETQ. J was trimmed by 6 bases and V by 5 bases; bases with no gene match: 5. DNA for the CDR3: TGCGCCAGCAGAGGGACAGGGCAATCCGGGGAGCTGTTTTTT. This codes for CASRGTGQSGELFF.

The sample holds one count of this clone. V gene TRBV19 combines with J gene TRBJ1-4, with 10 bases lining up with TRBD1. Germline loops: CDR1 LNHDA, CDR2 SQIVND (reference sequence). V lost 6 bases and J lost 3; bases outside the gene matches: 10. This CDR3 is built from 17 residues. The CDR3 region is CASRILGQGRPNEKLFF. CDR3 coding DNA: TGTGCCAGTAGAATTTTGGGACAGGGGAGGCCTAATGAAAAACTGTTTTTT. The full variable domain, completed using reference TRBV19 and TRBJ1-4, is DGGITQSPKYLFRKEGQNVTLSCEQNLNHDAMYWYRQDPGQGLRLIYYSQIVNDFQKGDIAEGYSVSREKKESFPLTVTSAQKNPTAFYLCASRILGQGRPNEKLFFGSGTQLSVL.

CDR3 coding DNA: TGTGCCAGCAGTGGACAGGGCAATGAGCAGTTCTTC. Its translation: CASSGQGNEQFF. This chain links TRBV2 with TRBJ2-1, with TRBD1 matching 7 bases. With V trimmed by 4 bases and J by 6 bases, 0 bases remained unmatched. From germline, CDR1 is SNHLY and CDR2 FYNNEI. The CDR3 runs 12 residues.

This chain connects TRBV11-2 to TRBJ2-1; 8 nucleotides match TRBD1. Germline trimming cut 6 bases from V and 0 bases from J; bases unmatched to any gene: 7. The length of the CDR3 is 16 residues. From germline, CDR1 is SGHAT and CDR2 FQNNGV. This chain's CDR3 is CASRPGTGGSYNEQFF. CDR3 nucleotides: TGTGCCAGCAGACCTGGGACAGGAGGCTCCTACAATGAGCAGTTCTTC.

The chain is built from TRBV5-1 and TRBJ2-1; 9 bases are a match to TRBD1. The CDR3 extends over 15 amino acids. The trim removed 3 bases at V and 9 bases at J, leaving 10 bases unmatched. The germline V gene encodes CDR1 SGHRS and CDR2 YFSETQ. The CDR3 nucleotides are TGCGCCAGCAGCTCGGGGACAGGGCAAGGTGTTGAGCAGTTCTTC. Protein product: CASSSGTGQGVEQFF.